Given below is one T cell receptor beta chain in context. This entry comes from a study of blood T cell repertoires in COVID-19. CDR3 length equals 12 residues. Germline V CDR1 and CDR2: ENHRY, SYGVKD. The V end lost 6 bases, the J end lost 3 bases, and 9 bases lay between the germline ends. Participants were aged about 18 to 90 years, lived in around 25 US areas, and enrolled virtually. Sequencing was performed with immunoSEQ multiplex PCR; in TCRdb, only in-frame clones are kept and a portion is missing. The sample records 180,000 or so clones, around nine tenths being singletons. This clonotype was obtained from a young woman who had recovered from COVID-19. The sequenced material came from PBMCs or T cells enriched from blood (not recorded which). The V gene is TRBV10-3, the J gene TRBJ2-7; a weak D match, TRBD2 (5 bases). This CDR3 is CAISPEGYEQYF. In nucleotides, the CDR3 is TGTGCCATCAGCCCCGAGGGCTACGAGCAGTACTTC.